This T cell receptor (beta chain) was profiled in a study of shared clonotypes between healthy human individuals. Overall study results and limits: Donor scarcity curtailed the genetic and exposure-history diversity represented herein. Generation probabilities were higher for clonotypes shared across all four sorted-subset donors than for unshared ones.

Terminally differentiated effector memory CD45RA+ cells were excluded by CCR7 positive selection of CD45RO-negative cells. Some clones are missing from TCRdb's copy, which holds only in-frame ones; the method was immunoSEQ multiplex PCR. This table has around 600,000 clones, about 98% appearing once. Trimming cost V 6 bases and J 4 bases, with 21 bases left between them. Germline values: CDR1 KGHSH, CDR2 LQKENI. There are 16 residues in the CDR3. This clone was seen a few times. No antigen is known for it. This TCR was sampled from a man aged 25-45 years in good health. The sequencing sample was made of naive CD8+ T cells sorted from blood. V usage is TRBV18 and J usage is TRBJ1-1; the D gene is possibly TRBD1 (5 bases). Written as DNA, the CDR3 is TGTGCCAGCTCTCCCCTCGGGGGGATATCCAGCACTGAAGCTTTCTTT. As protein: CASSPLGGISSTEAFF.